This T cell receptor beta chain was retrieved from a study of memory CD4+ T cells and cytomegalovirus serostatus. Study as a whole: Donors were healthy Belgian adults, about ten CMV seropositive and 24 seronegative. Study conclusions and caveats: CD4+ memory repertoires contained about 40% of the roughly 160 reported CMV TCRbeta sequences.

Assay: immunoSEQ multiplex PCR; the TCRdb copy retains only in-frame clones and omits some. This sample yields approximately 88,000 clones, of which 80% are seen a single time; around 3.6% belongs to the top ten. The sort gate was single viable CD3+CD4+CD8-CD45RO+ cells for memory CD4+ T cells. After thawing, CD4+ T cells were positively selected. The CDR3 sequence is 16 residues long. Germline assignment: CDR1 SSHAT and CDR2 FNYEAQ (reference sequence). Remarks on this clone: Its antigen is unidentified. One end of the junction fails to match germline, which may point to a read error.

The chain uses TRBV7-7 and TRBJ2-2, with a tentative D call TRBD2 (6 bases). What was sequenced was memory CD4+ T cells from blood. The receptor comes from an adult in good health and CMV-seropositive. CDR3 loop: CASSPGLASNTGELFF. The CDR3 coding sequence is TGTGCTAGCAGCCCGGGGCTAGCGTCGAACACCGGGGAGCTGTTTTTT.